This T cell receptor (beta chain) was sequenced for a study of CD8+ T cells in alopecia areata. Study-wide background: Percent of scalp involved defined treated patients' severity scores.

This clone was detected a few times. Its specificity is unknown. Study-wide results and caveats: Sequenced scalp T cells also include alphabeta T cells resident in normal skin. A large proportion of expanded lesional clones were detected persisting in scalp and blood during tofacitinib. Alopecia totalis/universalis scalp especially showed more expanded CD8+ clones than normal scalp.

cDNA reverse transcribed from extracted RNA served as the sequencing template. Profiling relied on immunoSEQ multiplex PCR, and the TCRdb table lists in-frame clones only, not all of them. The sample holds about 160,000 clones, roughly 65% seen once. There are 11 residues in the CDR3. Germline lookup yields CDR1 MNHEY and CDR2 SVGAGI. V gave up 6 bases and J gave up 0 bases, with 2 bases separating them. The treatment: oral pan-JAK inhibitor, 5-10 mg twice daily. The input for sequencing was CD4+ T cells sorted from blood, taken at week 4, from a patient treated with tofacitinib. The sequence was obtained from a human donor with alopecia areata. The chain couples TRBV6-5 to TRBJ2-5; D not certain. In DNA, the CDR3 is TGTGCCAGCAGGTACCAAGAGACCCAGTACTTC. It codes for CASRYQETQYF.